This TCR beta chain was identified during a study of blood T cell repertoires in COVID-19. Overall study: Some COVID-19 samples were acute and others convalescent; all came from the United States, Italy and Spain. T cells, B-cell-depleted T cells, or PBMCs supplied cDNA or gDNA.

CDR1 and CDR2 from the germline V gene are SQVTM and ANQGSEA. V trimming: 4 bases; J trimming: 4 bases; junction bases outside the gene matches: 10. The CDR3 is 15 residues long. Original handling: From reference gene primer amplification, estimates of nucleated cell counts were derived. Measured with immunoSEQ multiplex PCR; TCRdb has only the in-frame clones, and not every one. The V and J calls and clone size are taken from that table; D and trimming were inferred from the DNA. The sample includes over 50,000 clones, around 90% of them seen just once. This sequence was found in a human donor with active COVID-19. The donor label of this sample is uncertain. The genes are TRBV29-1 and TRBJ2-1, with 7 bases that match TRBD1. Sample: peripheral blood. The CDR3 region has the DNA TGCAGCGTTGGCCCGACAGGGCCTGGGTACAATGAGCAGTTCTTC. Translating it yields CSVGPTGPGYNEQFF.